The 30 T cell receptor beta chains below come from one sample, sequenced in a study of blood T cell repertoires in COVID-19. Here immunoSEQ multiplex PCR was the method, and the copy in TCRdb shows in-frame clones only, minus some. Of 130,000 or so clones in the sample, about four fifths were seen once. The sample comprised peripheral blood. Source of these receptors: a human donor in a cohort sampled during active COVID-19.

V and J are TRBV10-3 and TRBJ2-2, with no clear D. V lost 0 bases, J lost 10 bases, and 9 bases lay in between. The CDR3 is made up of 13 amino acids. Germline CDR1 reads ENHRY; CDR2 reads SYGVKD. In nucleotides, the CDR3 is TGTGCCATCAGTGAGTCGACTTTGGAGGAGCTGTTTTTT. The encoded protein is CAISESTLEELFF.

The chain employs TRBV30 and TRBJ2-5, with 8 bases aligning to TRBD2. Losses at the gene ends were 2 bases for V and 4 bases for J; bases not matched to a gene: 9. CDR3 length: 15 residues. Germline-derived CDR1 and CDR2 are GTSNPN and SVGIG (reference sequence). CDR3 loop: CAWSKGGGTRETQYF. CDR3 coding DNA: TGTGCCTGGAGTAAAGGCGGGGGGACCCGAGAGACCCAGTACTTC.

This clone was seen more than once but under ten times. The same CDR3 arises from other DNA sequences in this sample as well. The CDR3 DNA follows: TGTGCCAGCTCACCCGACAGGAACTATGGCTACACCTTC. This codes for CASSPDRNYGYTF. This chain joins TRBV18 and TRBJ1-2; TRBD1 is a possible D gene (6 bases). CDR3 length: 13 amino acids. V was trimmed by 3 bases and J by 2 bases, leaving 7 bases between them. CDR1 KGHSH and CDR2 LQKENI come from the germline V gene.

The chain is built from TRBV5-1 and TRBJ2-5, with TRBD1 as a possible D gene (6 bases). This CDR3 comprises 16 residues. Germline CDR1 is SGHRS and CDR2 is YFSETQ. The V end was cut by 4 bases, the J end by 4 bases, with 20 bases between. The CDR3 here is CASSLLTGYGVETQYF. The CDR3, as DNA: TGCGCCAGCAGCCTCTTAACAGGGTATGGGGTAGAGACCCAGTACTTC.

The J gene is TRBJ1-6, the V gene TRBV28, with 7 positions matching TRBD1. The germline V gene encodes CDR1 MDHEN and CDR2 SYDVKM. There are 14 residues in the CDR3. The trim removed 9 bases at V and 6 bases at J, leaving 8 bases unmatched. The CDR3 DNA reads TGTGCCAGTACCCCGGGACAGCCTAATTCACCCCTCCACTTT. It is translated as CASTPGQPNSPLHF. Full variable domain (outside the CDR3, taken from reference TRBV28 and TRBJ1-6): DVKVTQSSRYLVKRTGEKVFLECVQDMDHENMFWYRQDPGLGLRLIYFSYDVKMKEKGDIPEGYSVSREKKERFSLILESASTNQTSMYLCASTPGQPNSPLHFGNGTRLTVT.

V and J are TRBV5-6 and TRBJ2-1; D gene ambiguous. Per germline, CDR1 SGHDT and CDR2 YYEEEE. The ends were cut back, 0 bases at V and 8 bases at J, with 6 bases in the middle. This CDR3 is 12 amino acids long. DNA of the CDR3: TGTGCCAGCAGCTTGGCAGTCGATGAGCAGTTCTTC. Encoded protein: CASSLAVDEQFF. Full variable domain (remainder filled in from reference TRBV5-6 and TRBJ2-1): DAGVTQSPTHLIKTRGQQVTLRCSPKSGHDTVSWYQQALGQGPQFIFQYYEEEERQRGNFPDRFSGHQFPNYSSELNVNALLLGDSALYLCASSLAVDEQFFGPGTRLTVL.

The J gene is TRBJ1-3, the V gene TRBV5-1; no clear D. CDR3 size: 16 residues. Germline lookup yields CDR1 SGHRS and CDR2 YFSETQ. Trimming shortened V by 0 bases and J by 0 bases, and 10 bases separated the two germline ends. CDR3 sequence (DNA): TGCGCCAGCAGCTTGGACATTCGATCCTCTGGAAACACCATATATTTT. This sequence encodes CASSLDIRSSGNTIYF.

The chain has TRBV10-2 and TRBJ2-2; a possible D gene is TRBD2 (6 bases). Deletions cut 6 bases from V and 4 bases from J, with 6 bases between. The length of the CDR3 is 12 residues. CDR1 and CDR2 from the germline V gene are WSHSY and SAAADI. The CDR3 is CASRRGTGELFF. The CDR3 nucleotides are TGCGCCAGCAGGCGGGGCACCGGGGAGCTGTTTTTT.

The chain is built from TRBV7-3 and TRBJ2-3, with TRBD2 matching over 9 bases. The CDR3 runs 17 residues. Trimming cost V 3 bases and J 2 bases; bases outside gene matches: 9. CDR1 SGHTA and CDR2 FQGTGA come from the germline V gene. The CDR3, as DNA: TGTGCCAGCAGCTTTTCCTTTGCGGGGGGGCCCACAGATACGCAGTATTTT. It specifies CASSFSFAGGPTDTQYF.

CDR3 coding DNA: TGTGCCAGCCGGGGGTCTGGGGATCCGGGGGAGCTGTTTTTT. Amino acids: CASRGSGDPGELFF. This chain joins TRBV7-9 and TRBJ2-2, with D maybe TRBD2 (6 bases). The CDR3 runs 14 residues. Trimming left V 8 bases short and J 8 bases short, with 18 bases between. Germline CDR1 and CDR2: SEHNR and FQNEAQ (reference sequence).

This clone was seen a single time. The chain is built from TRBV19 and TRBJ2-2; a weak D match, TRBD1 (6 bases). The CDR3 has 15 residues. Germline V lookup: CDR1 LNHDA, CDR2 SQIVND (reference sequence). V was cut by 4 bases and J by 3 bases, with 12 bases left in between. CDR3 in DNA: TGTGCCAGTAGTAGGGGGACAAGTTACACCGGGGAGCTGTTTTTT. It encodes CASSRGTSYTGELFF.

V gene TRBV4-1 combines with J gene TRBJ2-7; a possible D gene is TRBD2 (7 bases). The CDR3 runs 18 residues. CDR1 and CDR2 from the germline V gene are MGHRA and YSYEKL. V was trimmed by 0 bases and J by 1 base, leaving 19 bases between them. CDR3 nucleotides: TGCGCCAGCAGCCAAGAAGAGGGGTTGGGGGGGACATCCTACGAGCAGTACTTC. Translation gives CASSQEEGLGGTSYEQYF.

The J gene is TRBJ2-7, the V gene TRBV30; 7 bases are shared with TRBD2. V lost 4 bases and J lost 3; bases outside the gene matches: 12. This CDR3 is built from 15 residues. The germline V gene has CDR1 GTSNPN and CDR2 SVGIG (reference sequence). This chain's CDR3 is CAWKTRDREDYEQYF. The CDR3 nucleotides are TGTGCCTGGAAGACCCGGGACCGGGAGGACTACGAGCAGTACTTC.

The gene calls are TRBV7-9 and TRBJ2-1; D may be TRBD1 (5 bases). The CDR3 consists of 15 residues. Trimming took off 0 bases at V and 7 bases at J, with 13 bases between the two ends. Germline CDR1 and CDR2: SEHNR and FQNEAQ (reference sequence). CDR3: CASSLARQPSNEQFF. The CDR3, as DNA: TGTGCCAGCAGCTTAGCGAGACAGCCATCTAATGAGCAGTTCTTC.

In DNA, the CDR3 is TGCGCCAGCAGCCAAGAAGCGGTCCCCTTAAGTGAGCAGTACTTC. It specifies CASSQEAVPLSEQYF. This sequence joins TRBV4-1 and TRBJ2-7, with D possibly being TRBD2 (5 bases). The germline V gene has CDR1 MGHRA and CDR2 YSYEKL. Trimming stripped 0 bases from V and 7 bases from J, with 16 bases between. There are 15 residues in the CDR3.

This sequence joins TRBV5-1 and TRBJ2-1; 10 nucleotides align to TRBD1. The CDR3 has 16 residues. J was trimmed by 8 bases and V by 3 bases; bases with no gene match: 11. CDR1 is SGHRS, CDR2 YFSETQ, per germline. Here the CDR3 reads CASSSGTGAPWDEQFF. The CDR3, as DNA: TGCGCCAGCAGCTCTGGGACAGGGGCCCCCTGGGATGAGCAGTTCTTC.

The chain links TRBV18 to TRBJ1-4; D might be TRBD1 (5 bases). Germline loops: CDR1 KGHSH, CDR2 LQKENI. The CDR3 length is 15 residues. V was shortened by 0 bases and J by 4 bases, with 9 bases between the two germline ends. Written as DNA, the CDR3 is TGTGCCAGCTCACCACCTCCGGGACTTAATGAAAAACTGTTTTTT. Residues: CASSPPPGLNEKLFF. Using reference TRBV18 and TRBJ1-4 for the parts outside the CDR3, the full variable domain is NAGVMQNPRHLVRRRGQEARLRCSPMKGHSHVYWYRQLPEEGLKFMVYLQKENIIDESGMPKERFSAEFPKEGPSILRIQQVVRGDSAAYFCASSPPPGLNEKLFFGSGTQLSVL.

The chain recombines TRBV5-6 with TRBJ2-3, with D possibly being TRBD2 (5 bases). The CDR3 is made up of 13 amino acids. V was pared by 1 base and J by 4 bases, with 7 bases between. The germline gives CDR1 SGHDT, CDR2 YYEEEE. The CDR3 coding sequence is TGTGCCAGCAGCTTGCTAGCCCCAGATACGCAGTATTTT. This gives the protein CASSLLAPDTQYF.

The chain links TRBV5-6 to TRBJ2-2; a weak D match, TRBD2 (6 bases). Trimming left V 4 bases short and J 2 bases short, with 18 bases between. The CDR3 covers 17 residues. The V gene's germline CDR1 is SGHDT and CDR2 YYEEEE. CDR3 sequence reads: CASSAGSTEGNTGELFF. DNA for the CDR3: TGTGCCAGCAGCGCGGGGTCCACAGAGGGCAACACCGGGGAGCTGTTTTTT. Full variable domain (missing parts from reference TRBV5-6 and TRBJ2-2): DAGVTQSPTHLIKTRGQQVTLRCSPKSGHDTVSWYQQALGQGPQFIFQYYEEEERQRGNFPDRFSGHQFPNYSSELNVNALLLGDSALYLCASSAGSTEGNTGELFFGEGSRLTVL.

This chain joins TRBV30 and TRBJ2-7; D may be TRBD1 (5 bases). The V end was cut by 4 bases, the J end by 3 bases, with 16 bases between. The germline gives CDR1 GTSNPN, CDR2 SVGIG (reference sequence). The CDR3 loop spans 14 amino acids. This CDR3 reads CAWNGASPGYEQYF. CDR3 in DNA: TGTGCCTGGAATGGGGCCAGCCCAGGCTACGAGCAGTACTTC. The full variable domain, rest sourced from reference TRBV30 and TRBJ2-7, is SQTIHQWPATLVQPVGSPLSLECTVEGTSNPNLYWYRQAAGRGLQLLFYSVGIGQISSEVPQNLSASRPQDRQFILSSKKLLLSDSGFYLCAWNGASPGYEQYFGPGTRLTVT.

CDR3 sequence: CASSNRQDTEAFF. In DNA form, the CDR3 reads TGTGCCAGCAGCAACCGACAGGACACTGAAGCTTTCTTT. This rearrangement joins TRBV7-2 to TRBJ1-1, with a tentative D call TRBD1 (6 bases). This CDR3 spans 13 amino acids. CDR1 is SGHTA and CDR2 is FQGNSA in the germline V gene. Trimming left V 5 bases short and J 3 bases short, with 10 bases between. The variable domain in full, completed from reference TRBV7-2 and TRBJ1-1, reads GAGVSQSPSNKVTEKGKDVELRCDPISGHTALYWYRQSLGQGLEFLIYFQGNSAPDKSGLPSDRFSAERTGGSVSTLTIQRTQQEDSAVYLCASSNRQDTEAFFGQGTRLTVV.

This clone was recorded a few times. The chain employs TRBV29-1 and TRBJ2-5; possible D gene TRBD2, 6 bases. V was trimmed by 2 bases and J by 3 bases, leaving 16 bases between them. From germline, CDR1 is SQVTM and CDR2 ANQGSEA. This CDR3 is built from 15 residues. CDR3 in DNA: TGCAGCGTTGAACCATACGGGGGAGCAGAAGAGACCCAGTACTTC. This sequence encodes CSVEPYGGAEETQYF.

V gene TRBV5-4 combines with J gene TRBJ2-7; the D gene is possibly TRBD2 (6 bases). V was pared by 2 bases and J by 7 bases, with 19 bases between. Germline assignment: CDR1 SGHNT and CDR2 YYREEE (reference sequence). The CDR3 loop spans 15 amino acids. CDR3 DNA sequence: TGTGCCAGCAGCTTTGGCGGGACTCCACATCCTGAGCAGTACTTC. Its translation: CASSFGGTPHPEQYF. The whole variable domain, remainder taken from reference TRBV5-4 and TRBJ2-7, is ETGVTQSPTHLIKTRGQQVTLRCSSQSGHNTVSWYQQALGQGPQFIFQYYREEENGRGNFPPRFSGLQFPNYSSELNVNALELDDSALYLCASSFGGTPHPEQYFGPGTRLTVT.

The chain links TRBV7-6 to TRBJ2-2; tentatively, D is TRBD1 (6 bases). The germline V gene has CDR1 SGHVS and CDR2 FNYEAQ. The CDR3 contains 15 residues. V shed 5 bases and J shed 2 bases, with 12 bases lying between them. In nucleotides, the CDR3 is TGTGCCAGCAGCCGTACAGGGTTCAACACCGGGGAGCTGTTTTTT. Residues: CASSRTGFNTGELFF. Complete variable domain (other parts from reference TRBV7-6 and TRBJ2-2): GAGVSQSPRYKVTKRGQDVALRCDPISGHVSLYWYRQALGQGPEFLTYFNYEAQQDKSGLPNDRFSAERPEGSISTLTIQRTEQRDSAMYRCASSRTGFNTGELFFGEGSRLTVL.

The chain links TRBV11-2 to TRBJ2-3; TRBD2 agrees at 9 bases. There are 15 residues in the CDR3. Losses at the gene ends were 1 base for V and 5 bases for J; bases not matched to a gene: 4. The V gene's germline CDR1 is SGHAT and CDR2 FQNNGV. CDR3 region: CASSLGNSGGDTQYF. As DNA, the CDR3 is TGTGCCAGCAGCTTAGGGAATAGCGGGGGAGATACGCAGTATTTT.

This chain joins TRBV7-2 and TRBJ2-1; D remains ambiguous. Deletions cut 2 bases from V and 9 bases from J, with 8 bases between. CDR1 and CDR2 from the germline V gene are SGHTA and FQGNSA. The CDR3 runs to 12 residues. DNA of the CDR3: TGTGCCAGCAGCTTAAGTTCGGGTGAGCAGTTCTTC. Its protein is CASSLSSGEQFF.

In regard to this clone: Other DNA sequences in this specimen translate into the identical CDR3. Here the CDR3 DNA reads TGTGCCAGCAGCGGGACTAGCGGGGTTACCGGGGAGCTGTTTTTT. Protein: CASSGTSGVTGELFF. The rearrangement links TRBV3-1 (or the pseudogene TRBV3-2) to TRBJ2-2; 13 positions agree with TRBD2. Germline CDR1 reads LGHDT; CDR2 reads YNNKEL (reference sequence). J was trimmed by 5 bases and V by 5 bases; bases with no gene match: 2. This CDR3 is 15 amino acids long.

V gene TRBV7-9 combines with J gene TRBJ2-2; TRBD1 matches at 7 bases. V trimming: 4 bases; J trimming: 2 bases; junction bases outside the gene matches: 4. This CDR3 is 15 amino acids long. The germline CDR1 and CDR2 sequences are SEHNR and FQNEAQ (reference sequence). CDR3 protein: CASSSGQSNTGELFF. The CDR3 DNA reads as TGTGCCAGCAGCTCGGGACAGTCAAACACCGGGGAGCTGTTTTTT.

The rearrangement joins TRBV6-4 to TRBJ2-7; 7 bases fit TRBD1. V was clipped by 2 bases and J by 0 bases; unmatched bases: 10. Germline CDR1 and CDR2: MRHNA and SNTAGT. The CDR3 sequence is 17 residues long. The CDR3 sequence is CASSDPNDRESSYEQYF. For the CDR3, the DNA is TGTGCCAGCAGTGACCCAAATGACAGGGAAAGCTCCTACGAGCAGTACTTC.

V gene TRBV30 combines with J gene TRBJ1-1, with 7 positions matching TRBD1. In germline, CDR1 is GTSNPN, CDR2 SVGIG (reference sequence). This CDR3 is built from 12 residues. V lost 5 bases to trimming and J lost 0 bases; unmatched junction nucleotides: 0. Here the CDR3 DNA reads TGTGCCTGGGGACAGGTGAACACTGAAGCTTTCTTT. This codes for CAWGQVNTEAFF.